This T cell receptor (beta chain) was obtained from a study of blood T cells in healthy people across ages. Notes on the study in general: Diversity was higher, and naive CD4+ cells more numerous, in long-lived donors than in aged donors.

As for this clonotype: Its antigen is unknown.

Sample-barcoded 5' priming and a J-beta primer mix drove a second PCR of roughly 7 to 11 cycles. Every cDNA molecule bore a tag from a template-switch adaptor containing 12 random nucleotides. Each single sample gave us at least 2.5 million CDR3-containing paired-end reads. TCRdb re-analysed the 5' RACE reads in MiXCR, keeping a single row per CDR3 protein. The table lists under 1,000,000 distinct CDR3 sequences, around 50% of them singletons. Unmatched junction bases numbered 6, after V lost 6 bases and J lost 0 bases. This CDR3 has 16 amino acids. V gene TRBV12-3 or TRBV12-4 combines with J gene TRBJ2-2, with 8 bases identical to TRBD2. The sequenced material came from blood. The TCR comes from an older man in good health. The CDR3 is CASSVNSGTNTGELFF. The CDR3 nucleotides read TGTGCCAGCAGCGTTAATAGCGGGACGAACACCGGGGAGCTGTTTTTT.